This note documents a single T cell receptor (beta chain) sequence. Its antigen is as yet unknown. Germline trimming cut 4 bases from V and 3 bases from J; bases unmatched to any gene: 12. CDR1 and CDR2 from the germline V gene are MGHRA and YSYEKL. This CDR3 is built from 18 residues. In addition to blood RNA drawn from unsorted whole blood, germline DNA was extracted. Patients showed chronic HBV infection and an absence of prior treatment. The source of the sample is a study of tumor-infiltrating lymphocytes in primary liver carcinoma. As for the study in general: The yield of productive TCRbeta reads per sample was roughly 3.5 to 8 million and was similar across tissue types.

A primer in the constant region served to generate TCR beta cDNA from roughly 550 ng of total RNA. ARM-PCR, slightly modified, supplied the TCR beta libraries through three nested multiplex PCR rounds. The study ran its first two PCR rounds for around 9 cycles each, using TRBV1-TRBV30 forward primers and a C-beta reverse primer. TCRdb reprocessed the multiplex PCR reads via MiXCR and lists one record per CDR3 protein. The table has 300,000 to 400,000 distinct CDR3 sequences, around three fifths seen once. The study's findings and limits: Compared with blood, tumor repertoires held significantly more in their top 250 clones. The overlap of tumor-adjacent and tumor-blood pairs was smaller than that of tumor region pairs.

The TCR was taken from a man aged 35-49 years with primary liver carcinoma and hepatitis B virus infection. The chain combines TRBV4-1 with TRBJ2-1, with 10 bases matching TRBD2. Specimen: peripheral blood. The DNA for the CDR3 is TGCGCCAGCAGCCGGACCGTACTAGCGGGGAGGAACTACAATGAGCAGTTCTTC. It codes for CASSRTVLAGRNYNEQFF.